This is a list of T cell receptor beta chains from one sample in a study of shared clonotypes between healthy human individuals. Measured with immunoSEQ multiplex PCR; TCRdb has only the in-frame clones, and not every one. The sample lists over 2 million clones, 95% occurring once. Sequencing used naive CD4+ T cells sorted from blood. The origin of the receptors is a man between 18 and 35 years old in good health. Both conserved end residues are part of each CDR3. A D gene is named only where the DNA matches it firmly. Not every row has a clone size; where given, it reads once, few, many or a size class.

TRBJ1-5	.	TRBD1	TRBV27	TGTGCCAGCAGTTTACTGGCAGGGGGTCAGCCCCAGCATTTT	CASSLLAGGQPQHF
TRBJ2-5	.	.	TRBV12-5	TGTGCTAGTGGTTCGGACGGGTTAGGGCGACAAGAGACCCAGTACTTC	CASGSDGLGRQETQYF
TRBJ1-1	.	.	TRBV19	TGTGCCAGTAAGAAAAACGGGATCGATACTGAAGCTTTCTTT	CASKKNGIDTEAFF
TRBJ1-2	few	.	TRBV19	TGTGCCAGTAGTATCCGGGATCTCTATGGCTACACCTTC	CASSIRDLYGYTF
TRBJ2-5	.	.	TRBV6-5	TGTGCCAGCTTGGGTGGAGAGACCCAGTACTTC	CASLGGETQYF
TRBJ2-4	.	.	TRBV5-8	TGTGCCAGCAGCTTGTCTAACATTCAGTACTTC	CASSLSNIQYF
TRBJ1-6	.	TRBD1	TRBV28	TGTGCCAGCAGTTCGCTTGGGACAGGGAAGGGGAATTCACCCCTCCACTTT	CASSSLGTGKGNSPLHF
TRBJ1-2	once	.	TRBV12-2	TGTGCAAGTCGCCCACGGACAGGACCGACTAACTATGGCTACACCTTC	CASRPRTGPTNYGYTF
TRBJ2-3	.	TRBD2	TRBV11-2	TGTGCCAGCAGCGCTCTTACTAGCGGGATTAGCACAGATACGCAGTATTTT	CASSALTSGISTDTQYF
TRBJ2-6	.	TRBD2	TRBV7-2	TGTGCCAGCAGCCTAGGGGAGGGCTGGGCCAACGTCCTGACTTTC	CASSLGEGWANVLTF
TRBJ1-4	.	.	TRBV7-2	TGTGCCAGCAGCTTGCTTGTGGATGAAAAACTGTTTTTT	CASSLLVDEKLFF
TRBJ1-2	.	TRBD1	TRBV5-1	TGCGCCAGCAGCCCCAGGACAGGGGGTACCTATGGCTACACCTTC	CASSPRTGGTYGYTF
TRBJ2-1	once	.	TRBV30	TGTGCCTGGAGTAAAACGACAACCAATGAGCAGTTCTTC	CAWSKTTTNEQFF
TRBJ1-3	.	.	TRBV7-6	TGTGCCAGCAGCTTAGAGGTCCCCTCTGGAAACACCATATATTTT	CASSLEVPSGNTIYF
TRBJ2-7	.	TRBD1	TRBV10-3	TGTGCCATCAGCCCCATCCTGGGACAGGGAAGCGAGCAGTACTTC	CAISPILGQGSEQYF
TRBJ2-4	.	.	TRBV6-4	TGTGCCAGCAGTGAACAGGGAGGCGAAAACATTCAGTACTTC	CASSEQGGENIQYF
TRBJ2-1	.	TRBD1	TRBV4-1	TGCGCCAGCAGCCAATCAGGGGGTACGTACAATGAGCAGTTCTTC	CASSQSGGTYNEQFF
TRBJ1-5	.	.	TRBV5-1	TGCGCCAGCAGCTTGGCCCCGGAAGGGAATCAGCCCCAGCATTTT	CASSLAPEGNQPQHF
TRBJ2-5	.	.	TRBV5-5	TGTGCCAGCAGCGAAAGCCGGGACCCCGGCCGGGAGACCCAGTACTTC	CASSESRDPGRETQYF
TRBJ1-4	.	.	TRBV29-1	TGCAGCGTTGAAAGTCGGTTGTCTGAAAAACTGTTTTTT	CSVESRLSEKLFF
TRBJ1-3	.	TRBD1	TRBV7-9	TGTGCCAGCAGCTCTCCCGACAGGGCCCCTGGAAACACCATATATTTT	CASSSPDRAPGNTIYF
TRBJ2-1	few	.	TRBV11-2	TGTGCCAGCAGCTTCAACCCTCTAGGAGGCGCTACGATTGAGCAGTTCTTC	CASSFNPLGGATIEQFF
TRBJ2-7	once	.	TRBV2	TGTGCCAGCAGTACGGCCAGAATAAGTATCTACGAGCAGTACTTC	CASSTARISIYEQYF
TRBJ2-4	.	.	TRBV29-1	TGCTCCGGGGGCGGAGCTGACCTAGCCAAAAACATTCAGTACTTC	CSGGGADLAKNIQYF
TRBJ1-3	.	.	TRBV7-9	TGTGCCAGCAGCTCCACACGCCGGGACATGGGAGGAAACACCATATATTTT	CASSSTRRDMGGNTIYF
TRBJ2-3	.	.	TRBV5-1	TGCGCCAGCAGCTTGATCCTGGACACAGATACGCAGTATTTT	CASSLILDTDTQYF
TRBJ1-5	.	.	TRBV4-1	TGCGCCAGCAGCCAAGGTAGGGGTTATAGCAATCAGCCCCAGCATTTT	CASSQGRGYSNQPQHF
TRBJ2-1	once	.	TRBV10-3	TGTGCCATCAGTGCCCCCGGGTTCGCGGCATTGTTGGGCAATGAGCAGTTCTTC	CAISAPGFAALLGNEQFF
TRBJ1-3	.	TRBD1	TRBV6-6	TGTGCCAGCAGTTCCCCGGACAGGAACTCTGGAAACACCATATATTTT	CASSSPDRNSGNTIYF
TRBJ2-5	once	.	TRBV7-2	TGTGCCAGCAGCTTAGGTCCGGGGAGGGAGACCCAGTACTTC	CASSLGPGRETQYF
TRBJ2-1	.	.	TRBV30	TGTGCCTGGAGACTCCCGGGCTCTGGGGCCCATGAGCAGTTCTTC	CAWRLPGSGAHEQFF
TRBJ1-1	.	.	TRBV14	TGTGCCAGCAGCCATAACGGCGGTGAAGCTTTCTTT	CASSHNGGEAFF
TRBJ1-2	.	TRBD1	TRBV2	TGTGCCAGCGGGCGACAGGGGGCCACCTATGGCTACACCTTC	CASGRQGATYGYTF
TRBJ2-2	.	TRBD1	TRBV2	TGTGCCAGCACGCCTCGGACAGGGGCTACGAACACCGGGGAGCTGTTTTTT	CASTPRTGATNTGELFF
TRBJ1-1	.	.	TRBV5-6	TGTGCCAGCAGCTGGTCGGGGAACACTGAAGCTTTCTTT	CASSWSGNTEAFF
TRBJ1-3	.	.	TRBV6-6	TGTGCCAGCAGTTACTTCCGGCCCCAGAATGGAAACACCATATATTTT	CASSYFRPQNGNTIYF
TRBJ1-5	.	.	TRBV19	TGTGCCAGTAGTATAGATCGGGATCAGCCCCAGCATTTT	CASSIDRDQPQHF
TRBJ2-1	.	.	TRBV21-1	TGTGCCAGCAGCAAAGATTTAGCGGGAGTGATAACCTACAATGAGCAGTTCTTC	CASSKDLAGVITYNEQFF
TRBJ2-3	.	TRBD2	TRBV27	TGTGCCAGCAGTCCCCGTTTTAAGCGGGGGGTTTTCACGGATACGCAGTATTTT	CASSPRFKRGVFTDTQYF
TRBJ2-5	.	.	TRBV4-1	TGCGCCAGCAGCCAAGAGGGGTCGTTGCTCCAAGAGACCCAGTACTTC	CASSQEGSLLQETQYF
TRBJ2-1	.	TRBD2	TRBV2	TGTGCCAGCAGGAGACTAGCGGGGGCCTACAATGAGCAGTTCTTC	CASRRLAGAYNEQFF
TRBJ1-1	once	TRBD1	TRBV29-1	TGCAGCGTTGGCATGGGACAGGGGGCTGGGGCTTTCTTT	CSVGMGQGAGAFF
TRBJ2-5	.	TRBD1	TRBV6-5	TGTGCCAGCAGGGCCGGGACAGGATCGTGGGAGACCCAGTACTTC	CASRAGTGSWETQYF
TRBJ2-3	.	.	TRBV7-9	TGTGCCAGCAGCACGGGACTTGGAGCTTCCACAGATACGCAGTATTTT	CASSTGLGASTDTQYF
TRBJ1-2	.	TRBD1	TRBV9	TGTGCCAGCAGCGTAGGGGACAGCGACTATGGCTACACCTTC	CASSVGDSDYGYTF
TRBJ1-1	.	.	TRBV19	TGTGCTAGTAGTAGGACCCAGAGTCCCGCCTTCCCCATAAACTCTGAAGCTTTCTTT	CASSRTQSPAFPINSEAFF
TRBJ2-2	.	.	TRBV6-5	TGTGCCAGCACCTCCACCCACGGAGAAACCGGGGAGCTGTTTTTT	CASTSTHGETGELFF
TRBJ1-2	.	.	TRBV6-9	TGCTTGACTAAATTCGGGGGGAGGGACTATGGCTACACCTTC	CLTKFGGRDYGYTF
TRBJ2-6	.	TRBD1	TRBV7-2	TGTGCCAGCAGCTTATCCCGCTGGGACAGGGGCTCGGGGGCCAACGTCCTGACTTTC	CASSLSRWDRGSGANVLTF
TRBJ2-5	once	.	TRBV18	TGTGCCAGCTCACCGGACAAGCAAGAGACCCAGTACTTC	CASSPDKQETQYF
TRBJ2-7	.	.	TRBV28	TGTGCCAGCAGTTTTACCTCTCCCTACGAGCAGTACTTC	CASSFTSPYEQYF
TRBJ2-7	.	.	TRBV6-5	TGTGCCAGCAGTACCTTATATCAGGGTCCCTACGAGCAGTACTTC	CASSTLYQGPYEQYF
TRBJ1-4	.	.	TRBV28	TGTGCCAGCAGTCCTTCGGGGGGCGCTGGGATAAATGAAAAACTGTTTTTT	CASSPSGGAGINEKLFF
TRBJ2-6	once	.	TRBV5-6	TGTGCCAGCAGACTGGACTCTGGGGCCAACGTCCTGACTTTC	CASRLDSGANVLTF
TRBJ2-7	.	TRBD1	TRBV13	TGTGCCAGCAGCTGGGGACAGAGGTCCTACGAGCAGTACTTC	CASSWGQRSYEQYF
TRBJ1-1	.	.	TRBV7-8	TGTGCCAGCAGCTTAGCCCTACCGGGTAACAGGGACACTGAAGCTTTCTTT	CASSLALPGNRDTEAFF